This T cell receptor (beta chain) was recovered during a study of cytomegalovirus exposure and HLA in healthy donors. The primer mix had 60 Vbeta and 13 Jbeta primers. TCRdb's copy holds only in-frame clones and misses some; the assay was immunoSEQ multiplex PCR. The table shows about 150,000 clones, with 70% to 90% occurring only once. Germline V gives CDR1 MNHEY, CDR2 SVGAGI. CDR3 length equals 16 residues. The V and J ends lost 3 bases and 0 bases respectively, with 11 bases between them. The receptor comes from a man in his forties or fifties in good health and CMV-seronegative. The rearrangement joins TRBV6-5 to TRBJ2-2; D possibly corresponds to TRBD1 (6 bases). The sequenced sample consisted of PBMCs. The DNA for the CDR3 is TGTGCCAGCAGTTATCAGGGGCTCACGAACACCGGGGAGCTGTTTTTT. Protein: CASSYQGLTNTGELFF.